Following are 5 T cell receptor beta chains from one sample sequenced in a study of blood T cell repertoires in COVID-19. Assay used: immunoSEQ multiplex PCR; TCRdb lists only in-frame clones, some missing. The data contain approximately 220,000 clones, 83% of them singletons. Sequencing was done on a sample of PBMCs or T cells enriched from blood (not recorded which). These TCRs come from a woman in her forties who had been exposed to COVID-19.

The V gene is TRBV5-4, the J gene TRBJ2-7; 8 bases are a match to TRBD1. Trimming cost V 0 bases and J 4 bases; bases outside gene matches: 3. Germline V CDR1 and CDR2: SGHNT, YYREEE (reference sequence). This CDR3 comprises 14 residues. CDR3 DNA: TGTGCCAGCAGCTTGGGGACAGGGATATACGAGCAGTACTTC. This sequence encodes CASSLGTGIYEQYF.

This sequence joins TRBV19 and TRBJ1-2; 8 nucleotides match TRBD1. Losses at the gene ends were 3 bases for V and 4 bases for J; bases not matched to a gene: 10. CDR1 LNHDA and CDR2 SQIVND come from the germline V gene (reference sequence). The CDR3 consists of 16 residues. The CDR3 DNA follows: TGTGCCAGTAGTATTTTCCGGGACAGGAGAGTCTATGGCTACACCTTC. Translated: CASSIFRDRRVYGYTF.

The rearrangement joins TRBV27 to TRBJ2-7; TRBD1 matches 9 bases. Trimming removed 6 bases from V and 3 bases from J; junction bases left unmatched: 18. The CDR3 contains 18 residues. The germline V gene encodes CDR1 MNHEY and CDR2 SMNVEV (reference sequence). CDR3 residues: CASSQRWDRVEIGYEQYF. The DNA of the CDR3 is TGTGCCAGCAGCCAAAGGTGGGACAGGGTGGAAATTGGCTACGAGCAGTACTTC.

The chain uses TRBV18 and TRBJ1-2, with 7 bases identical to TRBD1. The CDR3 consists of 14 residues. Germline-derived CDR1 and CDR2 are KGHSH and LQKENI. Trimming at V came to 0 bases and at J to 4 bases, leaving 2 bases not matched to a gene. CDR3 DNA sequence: TGTGCCAGCTCACCACCACGGGACAGCTATGGCTACACCTTC. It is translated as CASSPPRDSYGYTF.

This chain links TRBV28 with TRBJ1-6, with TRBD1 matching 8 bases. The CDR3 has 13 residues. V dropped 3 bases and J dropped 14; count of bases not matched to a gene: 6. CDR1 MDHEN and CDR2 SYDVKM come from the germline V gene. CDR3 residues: CASSLTGVFSLHF. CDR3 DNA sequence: TGTGCCAGCAGTTTGACAGGGGTATTTTCCCTCCACTTT. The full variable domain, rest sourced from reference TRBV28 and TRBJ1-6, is DVKVTQSSRYLVKRTGEKVFLECVQDMDHENMFWYRQDPGLGLRLIYFSYDVKMKEKGDIPEGYSVSREKKERFSLILESASTNQTSMYLCASSLTGVFSLHFGNGTRLTVT.